The source of this T cell receptor beta chain is a study of OX40 agonist ivuxolimab in advanced cancers. This table comes from immunoSEQ multiplex PCR, and its TCRdb copy is limited to in-frame clones, with some not included. This table holds tens of thousands of clones, about 90% found once. The germline V gene encodes CDR1 SQVTM and CDR2 ANQGSEA. CDR3 length equals 12 residues. V was pared by 0 bases and J by 6 bases, with 6 bases between. Details on this clone: The antigen is undetermined.

The study's findings and limits: The authors did not determine the antigen specificity of the expanded peripheral T cells.

The TCR was taken from an adult with an advanced solid tumor such as melanoma, head and neck, liver or kidney cancer. The sequencing used CD4+ or CD8+ T cells sorted from blood, collected in a trial of the OX40 agonist ivuxolimab. The rearrangement links TRBV29-1 to TRBJ1-5, with a weak D call TRBD1 (6 bases). In DNA form, the CDR3 reads TGCAGCGTTGAAGAACAGGGTCAGCCCCAGCATTTT. It codes for CSVEEQGQPQHF.